This is a list of T cell receptor beta chains from one sample in a study of CD8+CD57+ T cells in acquired aplastic anemia. TCRdb reprocessed the reads via MiXCR and lists one record per CDR3 protein. This sample has approximately 80,000 distinct CDR3 sequences, with roughly 70% found just once. Sequencing was performed on sorted CD4+, CD8+, or CD8+CD57+ T cells (not recorded which) from PBMCs. These receptors came from a human donor with aplastic anemia. Both conserved end residues are part of each CDR3. Fields, in order: clone size, V gene, J gene, CDR3 length, D gene, CDR3 DNA, CDR3 protein. The D gene is left open where the match is weak. Not every row has a clone size; where given, it reads once, few, many or a size class.

>-|TRBV19|TRBJ1-2|13|-
TGTGCCAGTAGTGTACAGGGTAACTATGGCTACACCTTC
CASSVQGNYGYTF
>-|TRBV19|TRBJ2-6|19|-
TGTGCCAGTAGTATAGACCCGAATGGGAGACCCTCTGGGGCCAACGTCCTGACTTTC
CASSIDPNGRPSGANVLTF
>-|TRBV10-3|TRBJ1-1|13|-
TGTGCCGCCTGTGGGGAGGTGAACACTGAAGCTTTCTTT
CAACGEVNTEAFF
>few|TRBV10-3|TRBJ1-6|13|TRBD1
TGTGCCCTTAGGACAGGCTTGAATTCACCCCTCCACTTT
CALRTGLNSPLHF
>-|TRBV7-3|TRBJ2-5|14|TRBD2
TGTGCTAGCAGCTTAGCGGGGGGCCGGGAGACCCAGCACTTC
CASSLAGGRETQHF
>-|TRBV29-1|TRBJ1-1|13|-
TGCAGCGTTGTAGCAGGACTCAACACTGAAGCTTTCTTT
CSVVAGLNTEAFF
>few|TRBV2|TRBJ2-3|15|TRBD2
TGTGCCAGCAGTGTGGCATCGGGAGGGATAGATACGCAGTATTTT
CASSVASGGIDTQYF
>-|TRBV7-2|TRBJ2-1|14|-
TGTGCCAGCAGCTTGGAGGGGGCGTACAATGAGCAGTTCTTC
CASSLEGAYNEQFF
>many|TRBV29-1|TRBJ1-1|13|-
TGCAGCGTTCGCACCGGGACGGGAACGGGAGCTTTCTTT
CSVRTGTGTGAFF
>-|TRBV19|TRBJ1-1|12|-
TGTGCCAGTAGTATAACGGGAACTGAAGCTTTCTTT
CASSITGTEAFF
>-|TRBV10-3|TRBJ2-1|14|-
TGTGCCATCGGAAGTGGGGACATGCGGTCGGAGCAGTTCTTC
CAIGSGDMRSEQFF
>-|TRBV4-1|TRBJ2-3|16|TRBD2
TGCGCCAGCAGCCAAGGTCCGGGGGGGCAGAGAGATACGCAGTATTTT
CASSQGPGGQRDTQYF
>-|TRBV5-5|TRBJ2-7|16|-
TGTGCCAGCAGCTTGGCGGCGGCGACAATCTCCTACGAGCAGTACTTC
CASSLAAATISYEQYF
>-|TRBV29-1|TRBJ1-1|13|-
TGCAGCGTTGAAGGAGACAGAAACACTGAAGCTTTCTTT
CSVEGDRNTEAFF
>-|TRBV20-1|TRBJ2-7|11|-
TGCAGTGCTACAGGTACCTACGAGCAGTACTTC
CSATGTYEQYF
>-|TRBV20-1|TRBJ1-1|15|-
TGCAGTGCTAAGATAGGTACAACAGTAAACACTGAAGCTTTCTTT
CSAKIGTTVNTEAFF
>-|TRBV2|TRBJ2-6|15|-
TGTGCCAGCAGGCTACAGAGCTCTGGGGCCAACGTCCTGACTTTC
CASRLQSSGANVLTF
>-|TRBV4-2|TRBJ2-5|15|TRBD2
TGTGCCAGCAGCCGGACTAGCGGGGGCCGGGAGACCCAGTACTTC
CASSRTSGGRETQYF
>-|TRBV15|TRBJ1-2|16|TRBD1
TGTGCCACCAGCGCAGATCAGGGGGCGCGTGTCTATGGCTACACCTTC
CATSADQGARVYGYTF
>-|TRBV19|TRBJ2-7|14|TRBD1
TGTGCCAGTAGTATCTCAGGGGGCGGGTACGAGCAGTACTTC
CASSISGGGYEQYF
>-|TRBV24-1|TRBJ1-1|12|-
TGTGCCACCAGGAACAGCGGTGGGGCAGCTTTCTTT
CATRNSGGAAFF
>-|TRBV15|TRBJ2-5|15|-
TGTGCCACCAGCAGAGATTCACGGATCCAAGAGACCCAGTACTTC
CATSRDSRIQETQYF
>-|TRBV9|TRBJ2-7|14|TRBD2
TGTGCCAGCAGCGTCGGGGGGGGTACCTACGAGCAGTACTTC
CASSVGGGTYEQYF
>-|TRBV25-1|TRBJ1-2|15|-
TGTGCCAGCAGTGAATATATGGGGGAAAGAAACGGCTACACCTTC
CASSEYMGERNGYTF
>-|TRBV7-3|TRBJ2-7|15|TRBD2
TGTGCCAGCAGCTTATGGGGCGGGGGACCCTACGAGCAGTACTTC
CASSLWGGGPYEQYF
>few|TRBV4-2|TRBJ2-7|15|TRBD2
TGTGCCAGCAGCCTAAGACTAGCGGGGTCCTACGAGCAGTACTTC
CASSLRLAGSYEQYF
>-|TRBV2|TRBJ1-1|13|-
TGTGCCAGCAGTGTTCTGGGTGACACTGAAGCTTTCTTT
CASSVLGDTEAFF